A selection of T cell receptor beta chains follows, all from one sample in a study of PD-1 blockade in classical Hodgkin lymphoma. The protocol was immunoSEQ multiplex PCR, while the TCRdb copy is restricted to in-frame clones and leaves out a portion. Of about 32,000 clones listed, approximately 80% are singletons. The source material was peripheral blood mononuclear cells (PBMCs), sampled at baseline. These receptors were obtained from a human donor with classical Hodgkin lymphoma. Both conserved end residues are part of each CDR3. The D gene is left open where the match is weak. Where a row states a size, it is once, few, many or the class of an expanded clone; other rows omit it.

>TRBV5-1|TRBJ1-3|-|-
CASSPTGSNSGNTIYF
TGCGCCAGCAGCCCGACAGGCTCTAACTCTGGAAACACCATATATTTT
>TRBV7-6|TRBJ2-3|-|-
CASSLAPLAGTDTQYF
TGTGCCAGCAGCTTAGCCCCACTTGCGGGCACAGATACGCAGTATTTT
>TRBV2|TRBJ2-1|TRBD2|-
CASSASGTYNEQFF
TGTGCCAGCAGTGCTAGCGGGACTTACAATGAGCAGTTCTTC
>TRBV5-1|TRBJ2-3|TRBD2|-
CASGTAGTSGGASTDTQYF
TGCGCCAGCGGGACTGCCGGGACTAGCGGGGGGGCTAGCACAGATACGCAGTATTTT
>TRBV2|TRBJ2-7|-|-
CASSEAVRGRYF
TGTGCCAGCAGTGAAGCTGTTAGAGGAAGATACTTC
>TRBV9|TRBJ2-2|-|-
CASSFNTGELFF
TGTGCCAGCAGCTTCAACACCGGGGAGCTGTTTTTT
>TRBV7-2|TRBJ1-3|-|-
CASSPVGGNTIYF
TGTGCCAGCAGCCCGGTGGGTGGAAACACCATATATTTT
>TRBV9|TRBJ2-1|TRBD2|once
CASRLPGLANNEQFF
TGTGCCAGCAGGTTACCGGGACTAGCTAACAATGAGCAGTTCTTC
>TRBV6-6|TRBJ1-2|TRBD1|-
CASGNPAGGLGYTF
TGTGCCAGCGGGAACCCGGCAGGGGGCCTTGGCTACACCTTC
>TRBV7-8|TRBJ2-1|TRBD2|-
CASSRGLAGGLDEQFF
TGTGCCAGCAGCCGCGGACTAGCGGGGGGGCTAGATGAGCAGTTCTTC
>TRBV7-3|TRBJ2-3|TRBD2|-
CASSSSGGLAWDTDTQYF
TGTGCCAGCAGCTCCTCGGGGGGACTAGCGTGGGACACAGATACGCAGTATTTT
>TRBV6-5|TRBJ1-2|TRBD1|-
CASSSGTANYGYTF
TGTGCCAGCAGTTCCGGGACAGCTAACTATGGCTACACCTTC
>TRBV5-6|TRBJ2-7|TRBD1|-
CASSLGDRGPDEQYF
TGTGCCAGCAGCTTGGGGGACAGGGGGCCGGACGAGCAGTACTTC
>TRBV6-6|TRBJ1-5|-|-
CASITGYSNQPQHF
TGTGCCAGCATAACGGGATATAGCAATCAGCCCCAGCATTTT
>TRBV4-3|TRBJ1-2|-|once
CASSTERNYGYTF
TGCGCCAGCAGCACCGAAAGGAACTATGGCTACACCTTC
>TRBV19|TRBJ2-7|TRBD1|-
CASSPRDRAYEQYF
TGTGCCAGTAGTCCACGGGACAGGGCCTACGAGCAGTACTTC
>TRBV4-1|TRBJ2-1|TRBD2|few
CASSQEGWSSGGVPYNEQFF
TGCGCCAGCAGCCAAGAAGGGTGGAGTAGCGGGGGAGTCCCCTACAATGAGCAGTTCTTC
>TRBV4-3|TRBJ1-1|-|-
CASSRTLANTEAFF
TGCGCCAGCAGCCGTACACTAGCGAACACTGAAGCTTTCTTT
>TRBV5-1|TRBJ2-3|TRBD2|-
CASSSGTQGGTDTQYF
TGCGCCAGCAGCTCGGGGACTCAGGGAGGGACAGATACGCAGTATTTT
>TRBV5-1|TRBJ2-2|-|-
CASSLAGPGELFF
TGCGCCAGCAGCTTGGCGGGGCCCGGGGAGCTGTTTTTT
>TRBV6-5|TRBJ1-1|-|-
CASSPPPDRTEAFF
TGTGCCAGCAGCCCTCCCCCGGACAGAACCGAAGCTTTCTTT
>TRBV27|TRBJ2-6|-|-
CASSLLPSGSGANVLTF
TGTGCCAGCAGTTTACTCCCTTCGGGCTCTGGGGCCAACGTCCTGACTTTC
>TRBV4-1|TRBJ2-7|-|-
CASSQPPSLEQYF
TGCGCCAGCAGCCAACCCCCTAGCCTTGAGCAGTACTTC
>TRBV5-8|TRBJ1-4|-|-
CASSFRLATNEKLFF
TGTGCCAGCAGCTTTAGACTGGCAACTAATGAAAAACTGTTTTTT
>TRBV7-2|TRBJ2-1|TRBD2|-
CASSLAGTSKSEQFF
TGTGCCAGCAGCTTAGCCGGGACTAGCAAGAGTGAGCAGTTCTTC
>TRBV18|TRBJ1-1|-|-
CASSPTGQGGTEAFF
TGTGCCAGCTCACCAACAGGGCAGGGCGGCACTGAAGCTTTCTTT